These 21 T cell receptor beta chains were sequenced from one sample in a study of cytomegalovirus exposure and HLA in healthy donors (dated by TCRdb to about 2017). The library came from the immunoSEQ multiplex PCR assay. For the multiplex PCR, a mixture combining 60 forward primers for TCR Vbeta segments and 13 reverse primers for TCR Jbeta segments was used. The clones in this table, taken by TCRdb from immuneACCESS, are in-frame only. Not every clone is retained; where verified, under half of the shortfall comes from an unresolved V gene, and the cause of the rest is unknown. The sample table records some 180,000 clones; more than 70% of these occur just once. The ten largest clones capture around 1.4% of the sample. Sequencing used PBMCs. These receptors all stem from a girl aged 5-17 years in good health and CMV-seropositive.

The chain employs TRBV6-1 and TRBJ1-5; 7 bases align to TRBD1. Germline V gives CDR1 MNHNS, CDR2 SASEGT. V dropped 4 bases and J dropped 4; count of bases not matched to a gene: 7. This CDR3 is built from 15 residues. The CDR3, as DNA: TGTGCCAGCAGTGCGACAGGGTACCTTAATCAGCCCCAGCATTTT. Protein: CASSATGYLNQPQHF.

This clone was seen just once. J is TRBJ1-5 and V is TRBV7-9; D ambiguous. The CDR3 has 12 amino acids. Per germline, CDR1 SEHNR and CDR2 FQNEAQ (reference sequence). Trimming removed 1 base from V and 6 bases from J, with 4 bases in between. CDR3 amino acids: CASSLDGQPQHF. The CDR3 DNA follows: TGTGCCAGCAGCTTAGACGGTCAGCCCCAGCATTTT.

The chain carries TRBV7-2 and TRBJ2-3; 7 bases fit TRBD1. V was clipped by 1 base and J by 4 bases; unmatched bases: 5. The CDR3 extends over 15 amino acids. Germline values: CDR1 SGHTA, CDR2 FQGNSA. CDR3 loop: CASSLGQGGADTQYF. CDR3 DNA sequence: TGTGCCAGCAGCTTAGGACAGGGTGGGGCAGATACGCAGTATTTT.

This chain links TRBV7-9 with TRBJ2-1; D is possibly TRBD2 (6 bases). V lost 3 bases and J lost 8, with 11 bases in between. Germline CDR1 and CDR2: SEHNR and FQNEAQ (reference sequence). The length of the CDR3 is 13 residues. Here the CDR3 reads CASSFAGPDEQFF. The CDR3 bases are TGTGCCAGCAGCTTCGCGGGGCCGGATGAGCAGTTCTTC.

The chain employs TRBV10-3 and TRBJ2-1; 8 bases match TRBD2. Trimming at V came to 6 bases and at J to 2 bases, leaving 3 bases not matched to a gene. Germline V gives CDR1 ENHRY, CDR2 SYGVKD. This CDR3 comprises 14 residues. The CDR3 bases are TGTGCCATCAGAACTAGCGGTACCTACAATGAGCAGTTCTTC. It codes for CAIRTSGTYNEQFF.

The V call is TRBV29-1, the J call TRBJ2-7, with D perhaps TRBD2 (6 bases). There are 12 residues in the CDR3. Per germline, CDR1 SQVTM and CDR2 ANQGSEA. The ends were cut back, 0 bases at V and 3 bases at J, with 6 bases in the middle. The CDR3 loop is CSVEEGGYEQYF. The CDR3 DNA follows: TGCAGCGTTGAAGAGGGAGGCTACGAGCAGTACTTC.

The chain recombines TRBV15 with TRBJ2-2, with TRBD2 as a possible D gene (5 bases). The CDR3 is 14 residues long. V lost 2 bases, J lost 4 bases, and 8 bases lay in between. Germline V gene data show CDR1 as LNHNV and CDR2 as YYDKDF (reference sequence). The CDR3 coding sequence is TGTGCCACCAGCAGACGCGGGTTCACCGGGGAGCTGTTTTTT. It is translated as CATSRRGFTGELFF.

CDR3 region: CASSFGQWNNEQFF. The DNA of the CDR3 is TGTGCCAGCAGTTTCGGACAATGGAACAATGAGCAGTTCTTC. The V gene is TRBV28, the J gene TRBJ2-1, with a weak D call TRBD1 (5 bases). Germline values: CDR1 MDHEN, CDR2 SYDVKM. V was cut by 3 bases and J by 5 bases, with 11 bases left in between. This CDR3 contains 14 residues.

The chain carries TRBV27 and TRBJ2-3; 9 bases are shared with TRBD2. With 3 bases clipped from V and 1 base from J, the junction kept 17 bases outside the gene matches. The CDR3 consists of 20 residues. CDR1 is MNHEY, CDR2 SMNVEV, per germline (reference sequence). As DNA, the CDR3 is TGTGCCAGCAGTTTGAGGCTAGCGGGAATTCGTCTGGATGGCACAGATACGCAGTATTTT. It is translated as CASSLRLAGIRLDGTDTQYF.

V and J are TRBV6-5 and TRBJ1-1, with 8 bases identical to TRBD1. Germline V gene sequence: CDR1 MNHEY, CDR2 SVGAGI. The CDR3 is 12 amino acids. The trim removed 7 bases at V and 8 bases at J, leaving 6 bases unmatched. CDR3 loop: CASTPDRVEAFF. The CDR3 region has the DNA TGTGCCAGCACCCCGGACAGGGTAGAAGCTTTCTTT.

V is TRBV2 and J is TRBJ2-5, with 10 positions matching TRBD1. The germline V gene has CDR1 SNHLY and CDR2 FYNNEI. The CDR3 has 14 residues. Trimming took 5 bases from V and 2 from J; bases not matched to a gene: 2. The CDR3 loop is CASSQDRGQETQYF. CDR3 bases: TGTGCCAGCAGTCAGGACAGGGGGCAAGAGACCCAGTACTTC.

This chain uses TRBV4-1 with TRBJ2-7; D is perhaps TRBD1 (6 bases). V dropped 4 bases and J dropped 2 bases, with 15 bases sitting between them. The germline gives CDR1 MGHRA, CDR2 YSYEKL. The CDR3 runs 15 residues. CDR3 sequence reads: CASSLSQGFTYEQYF. In DNA form, the CDR3 reads TGCGCCAGCAGCCTATCACAGGGATTCACCTACGAGCAGTACTTC.

This chain uses TRBV19 with TRBJ2-5, with 8 positions matching TRBD2. Germline CDR1 and CDR2: LNHDA and SQIVND (reference sequence). This CDR3 region has 16 residues. J was trimmed by 3 bases and V by 1 base; bases with no gene match: 7. CDR3 bases: TGTGCCAGTAGTATAGGGTTCGTGGGACTAGAAGAGACCCAGTACTTC. This encodes CASSIGFVGLEETQYF.

CDR3: CASSSPLAGGEDTQYF. CDR3 in DNA: TGCGCCAGCAGCTCGCCACTAGCGGGAGGGGAAGATACGCAGTATTTT. V and J are TRBV5-1 and TRBJ2-3; the match to TRBD2 covers 13 bases. This CDR3 is built from 16 residues. With V trimmed by 3 bases and J by 5 bases, 6 bases remained unmatched. CDR1 is SGHRS, CDR2 YFSETQ, per germline.

J is TRBJ1-5 and V is TRBV6-5, with D unresolved. The CDR3 has 12 residues. In germline, CDR1 is MNHEY, CDR2 SVGAGI. Trimming removed 8 bases at V and 6 bases at J, with 11 bases between. The CDR3 DNA follows: TGTGCCAGCGGAGAGGGAGGTCAGCCCCAGCATTTT. Translating it yields CASGEGGQPQHF.

V gene TRBV6-5 combines with J gene TRBJ2-1; 8 positions agree with TRBD1. V was pared by 5 bases and J by 8 bases, with 8 bases of the junction left unmatched. The CDR3 is made up of 14 amino acids. Per the germline V gene, CDR1 is MNHEY and CDR2 is SVGAGI. CDR3 loop: CASSTSDRGHEQFF. The CDR3 DNA reads TGTGCCAGCAGTACCTCAGACAGGGGTCATGAGCAGTTCTTC.

V and J are TRBV6-5 and TRBJ2-5; 7 bases map to TRBD2. With V trimmed by 0 bases and J by 5 bases, 9 bases remained unmatched. Germline V gene lookup returns CDR1 MNHEY and CDR2 SVGAGI. The CDR3 is 16 residues long. CDR3: CASSYSSGWEGETQYF. CDR3 DNA: TGTGCCAGCAGTTACTCGTCCGGATGGGAGGGGGAGACCCAGTACTTC.

CDR3 region: CASSEVEGTDYEQYF. The CDR3 DNA sequence: TGCGCCAGCAGTGAGGTAGAGGGGACAGACTACGAGCAGTACTTC. The V gene is TRBV10-1, the J gene TRBJ2-7, with 7 nucleotides matching TRBD1. This CDR3 has 15 residues. The junction had 7 bases not matched to a gene; V was cut back by 2 bases and J by 3 bases. The V gene's germline CDR1 is WNHNN and CDR2 SYGVQD (reference sequence).

A few counts support this clone. This chain joins TRBV9 and TRBJ1-2; D perhaps matches TRBD1 (6 bases). This CDR3 spans 14 amino acids. Germline CDR1 is SGDLS and CDR2 is YYNGEE. Trimming left V 2 bases short and J 10 bases short, with 18 bases between. CDR3 residues: CASSVDSGDQVYTF. The DNA for the CDR3 is TGTGCCAGCAGCGTGGACTCAGGGGATCAAGTCTACACCTTC.

The chain carries TRBV18 and TRBJ2-7, with 13 nucleotides matching TRBD2. V dropped 5 bases and J dropped 3; count of bases not matched to a gene: 13. CDR3 length equals 18 residues. The germline gives CDR1 KGHSH, CDR2 LQKENI. CDR3 bases: TGTGCCAGCTCAACAGGGACTAGCGGGATTCATGGGTTCTACGAGCAGTACTTC. Its protein is CASSTGTSGIHGFYEQYF.

The V gene is TRBV2, the J gene TRBJ1-6; a weak D match, TRBD1 (5 bases). The ends were cut back, 3 bases at V and 9 bases at J, with 9 bases in the middle. The CDR3 totals 13 residues. The germline CDR1 and CDR2 sequences are SNHLY and FYNNEI. CDR3 sequence: CASSEGGGSPLHF. CDR3 bases: TGTGCCAGCAGTGAGGGGGGTGGTTCACCCCTCCACTTT.